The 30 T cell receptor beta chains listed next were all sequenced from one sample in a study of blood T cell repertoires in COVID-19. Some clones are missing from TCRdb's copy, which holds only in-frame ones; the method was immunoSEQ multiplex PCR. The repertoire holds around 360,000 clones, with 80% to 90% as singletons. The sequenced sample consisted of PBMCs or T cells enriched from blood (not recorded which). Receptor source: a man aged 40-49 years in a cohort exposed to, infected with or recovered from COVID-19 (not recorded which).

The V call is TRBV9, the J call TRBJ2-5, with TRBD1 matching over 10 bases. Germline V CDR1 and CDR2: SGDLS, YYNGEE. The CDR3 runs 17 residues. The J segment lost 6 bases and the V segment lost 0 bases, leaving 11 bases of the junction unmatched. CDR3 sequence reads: CASSVDGGQGSGKTQYF. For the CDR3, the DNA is TGTGCCAGCAGCGTAGACGGGGGACAGGGGTCGGGGAAGACCCAGTACTTC.

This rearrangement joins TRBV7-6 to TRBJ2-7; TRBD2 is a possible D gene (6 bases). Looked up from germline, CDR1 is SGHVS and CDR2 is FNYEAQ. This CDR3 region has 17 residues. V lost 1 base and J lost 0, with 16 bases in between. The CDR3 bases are TGTGCCAGCAGCTTAGTGTCCGCTAGCGCTACCTCCTACGAGCAGTACTTC. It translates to CASSLVSASATSYEQYF.

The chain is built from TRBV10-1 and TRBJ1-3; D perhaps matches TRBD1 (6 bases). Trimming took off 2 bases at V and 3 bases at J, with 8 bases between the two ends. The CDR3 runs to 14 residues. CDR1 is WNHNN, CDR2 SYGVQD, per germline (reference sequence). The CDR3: CASSEDRIGNTIYF. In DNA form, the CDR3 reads TGCGCCAGCAGTGAGGACAGGATTGGAAACACCATATATTTT.

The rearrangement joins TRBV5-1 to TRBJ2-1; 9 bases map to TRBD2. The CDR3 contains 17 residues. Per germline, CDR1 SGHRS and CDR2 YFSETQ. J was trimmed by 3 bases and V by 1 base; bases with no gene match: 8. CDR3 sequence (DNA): TGCGCCAGCAGCTTGCATCTCTTAGCGGGAGTCTACAATGAGCAGTTCTTC. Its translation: CASSLHLLAGVYNEQFF.

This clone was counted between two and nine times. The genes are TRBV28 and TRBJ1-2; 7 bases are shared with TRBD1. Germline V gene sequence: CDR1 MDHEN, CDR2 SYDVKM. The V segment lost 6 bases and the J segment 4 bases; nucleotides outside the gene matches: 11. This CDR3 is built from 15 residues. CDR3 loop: CASSVDRAPLYGYTF. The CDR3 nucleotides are TGTGCCAGCAGCGTAGACAGGGCCCCTCTCTATGGCTACACCTTC.

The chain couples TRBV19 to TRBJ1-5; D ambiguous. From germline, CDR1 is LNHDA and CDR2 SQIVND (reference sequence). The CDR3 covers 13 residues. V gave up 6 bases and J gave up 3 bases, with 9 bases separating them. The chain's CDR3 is CASSFRHNQPQHF. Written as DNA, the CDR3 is TGTGCCAGTAGCTTCAGACACAATCAGCCCCAGCATTTT.

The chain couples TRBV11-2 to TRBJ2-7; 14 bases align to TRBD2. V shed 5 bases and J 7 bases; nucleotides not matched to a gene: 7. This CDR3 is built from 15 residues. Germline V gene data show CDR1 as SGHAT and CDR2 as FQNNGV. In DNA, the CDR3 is TGTGCCAGCAGCACGGGACTAGCGGGAGTCGGGGAGCAGTACTTC. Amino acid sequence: CASSTGLAGVGEQYF. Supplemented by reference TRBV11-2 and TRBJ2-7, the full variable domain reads EAGVAQSPRYKIIEKRQSVAFWCNPISGHATLYWYQQILGQGPKLLIQFQNNGVVDDSQLPKDRFSAERLKGVDSTLKIQPAKLEDSAVYLCASSTGLAGVGEQYFGPGTRLTVT.

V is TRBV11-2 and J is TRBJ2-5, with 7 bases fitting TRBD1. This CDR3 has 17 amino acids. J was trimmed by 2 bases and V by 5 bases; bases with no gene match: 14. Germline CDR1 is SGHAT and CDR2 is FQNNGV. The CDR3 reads CASSPNLQGVWQETQYF. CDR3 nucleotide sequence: TGTGCCAGCAGCCCGAATTTGCAGGGGGTTTGGCAAGAGACCCAGTACTTC.

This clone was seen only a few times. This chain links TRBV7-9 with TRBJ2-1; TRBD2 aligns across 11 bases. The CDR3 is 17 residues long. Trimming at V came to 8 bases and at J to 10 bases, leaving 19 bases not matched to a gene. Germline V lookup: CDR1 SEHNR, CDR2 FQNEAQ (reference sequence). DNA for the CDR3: TGTGCCAGCCGCCGGCGATTAGCGGGAGGGATAGTGGTAGAGCAGTTCTTC. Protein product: CASRRRLAGGIVVEQFF. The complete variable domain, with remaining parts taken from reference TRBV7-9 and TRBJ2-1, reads DTGVSQNPRHKITKRGQNVTFRCDPISEHNRLYWYRQTLGQGPEFLTYFQNEAQLEKSRLLSDRFSAERPKGSFSTLEIQRTEQGDSAMYLCASRRRLAGGIVVEQFFGPGTRLTVL.

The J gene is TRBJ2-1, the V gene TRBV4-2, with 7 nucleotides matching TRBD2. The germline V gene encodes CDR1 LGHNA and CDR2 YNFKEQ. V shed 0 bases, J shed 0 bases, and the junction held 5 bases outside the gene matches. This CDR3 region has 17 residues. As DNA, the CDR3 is TGTGCCAGCAGCCAAGATTTAGCTAGCGGCTCCTACAATGAGCAGTTCTTC. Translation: CASSQDLASGSYNEQFF.

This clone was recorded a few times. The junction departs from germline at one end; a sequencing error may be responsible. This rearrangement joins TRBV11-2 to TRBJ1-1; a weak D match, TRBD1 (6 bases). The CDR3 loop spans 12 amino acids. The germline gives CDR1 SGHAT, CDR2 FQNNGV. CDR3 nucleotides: TGTGCCAGCAGAGCGACCGGGACAATTCTCCTTTTT. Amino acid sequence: CASRATGTILLF.

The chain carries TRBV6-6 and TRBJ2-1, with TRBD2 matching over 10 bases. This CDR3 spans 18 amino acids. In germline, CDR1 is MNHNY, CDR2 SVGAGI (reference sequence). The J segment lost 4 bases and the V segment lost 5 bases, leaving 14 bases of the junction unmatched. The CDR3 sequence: CASSLGFRTSGSYNEQFF. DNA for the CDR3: TGTGCCAGCAGTCTCGGTTTTCGGACTAGCGGTTCATACAATGAGCAGTTCTTC.

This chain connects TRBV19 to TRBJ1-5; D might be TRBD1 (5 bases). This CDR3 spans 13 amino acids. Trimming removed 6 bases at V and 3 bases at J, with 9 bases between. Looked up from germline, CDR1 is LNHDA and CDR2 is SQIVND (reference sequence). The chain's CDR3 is CASRRQINQPQHF. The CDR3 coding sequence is TGTGCCAGTAGGAGACAGATCAATCAGCCCCAGCATTTT.

The CDR3 loop is CASSYTEQGAGYTF. The DNA for the CDR3 is TGTGCCAGCAGTTACACAGAACAGGGGGCTGGCTACACCTTC. This chain connects TRBV6-2 or TRBV6-3 to TRBJ1-2; 9 nucleotides align to TRBD1. Germline loops: CDR1 MNHEY, CDR2 SVGEGT. The junction had 5 bases not matched to a gene; V was cut back by 2 bases and J by 7 bases. CDR3 size: 14 residues.

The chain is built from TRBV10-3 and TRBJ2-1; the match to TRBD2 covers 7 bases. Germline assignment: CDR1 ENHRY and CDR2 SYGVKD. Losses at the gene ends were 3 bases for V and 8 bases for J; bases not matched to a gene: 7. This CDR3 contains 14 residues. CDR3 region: CAISDQREGDEQFF. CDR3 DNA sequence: TGTGCCATCAGTGATCAGCGGGAAGGGGATGAGCAGTTCTTC.

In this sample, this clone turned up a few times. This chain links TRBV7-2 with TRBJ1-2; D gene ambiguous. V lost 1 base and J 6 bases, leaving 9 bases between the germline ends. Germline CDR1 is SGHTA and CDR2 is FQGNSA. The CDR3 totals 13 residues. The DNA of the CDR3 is TGTGCCAGCAGCTTAGTGGTGGAGAATGGCTACACCTTC. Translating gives CASSLVVENGYTF.

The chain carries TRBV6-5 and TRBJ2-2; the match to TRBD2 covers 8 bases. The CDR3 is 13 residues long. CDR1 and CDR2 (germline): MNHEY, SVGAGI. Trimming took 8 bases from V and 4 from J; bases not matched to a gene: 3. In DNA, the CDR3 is TGTGCCAGCTGGCGGGAGGTCACCGGGGAGCTGTTTTTT. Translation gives CASWREVTGELFF.

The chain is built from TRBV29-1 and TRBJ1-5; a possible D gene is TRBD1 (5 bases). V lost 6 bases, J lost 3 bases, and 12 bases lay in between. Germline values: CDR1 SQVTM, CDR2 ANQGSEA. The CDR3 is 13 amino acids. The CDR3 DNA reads TGCAGCGTGACGACGGACAACAATCAGCCCCAGCATTTT. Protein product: CSVTTDNNQPQHF.

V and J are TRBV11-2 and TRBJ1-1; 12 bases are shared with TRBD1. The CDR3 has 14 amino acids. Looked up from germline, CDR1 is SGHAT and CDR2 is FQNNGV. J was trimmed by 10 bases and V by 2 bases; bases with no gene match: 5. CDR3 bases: TGTGCCAGCAGCTTACGGGGACAGGGGGCGTCAGCTTTCTTT. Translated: CASSLRGQGASAFF.

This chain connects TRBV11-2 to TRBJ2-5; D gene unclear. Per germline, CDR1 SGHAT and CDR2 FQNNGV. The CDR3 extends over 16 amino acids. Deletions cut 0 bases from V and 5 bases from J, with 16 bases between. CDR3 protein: CASSLEVWPPQETQYF. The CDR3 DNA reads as TGTGCCAGCAGCTTAGAAGTTTGGCCCCCCCAGGAGACCCAGTACTTC.

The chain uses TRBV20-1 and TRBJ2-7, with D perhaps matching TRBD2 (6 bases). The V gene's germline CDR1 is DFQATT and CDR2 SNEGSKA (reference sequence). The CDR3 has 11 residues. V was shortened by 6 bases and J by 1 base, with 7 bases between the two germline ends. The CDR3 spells CSAAGSYEQYF. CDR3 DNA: TGCAGTGCGGCGGGATCCTACGAGCAGTACTTC.

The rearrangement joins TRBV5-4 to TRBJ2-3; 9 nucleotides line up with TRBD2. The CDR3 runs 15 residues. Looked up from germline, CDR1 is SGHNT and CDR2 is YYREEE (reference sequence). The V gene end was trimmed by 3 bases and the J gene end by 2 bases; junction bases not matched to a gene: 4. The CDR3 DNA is TGTGCCAGCAGCTGGCGACTAGCGGTCACAGATACGCAGTATTTT. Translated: CASSWRLAVTDTQYF.

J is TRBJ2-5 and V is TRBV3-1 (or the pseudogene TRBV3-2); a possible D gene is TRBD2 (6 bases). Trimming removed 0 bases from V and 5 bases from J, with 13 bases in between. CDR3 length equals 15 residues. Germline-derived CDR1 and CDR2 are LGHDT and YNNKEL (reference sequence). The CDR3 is CASSQDPAGFETQYF. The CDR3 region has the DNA TGTGCCAGCAGCCAAGATCCTGCGGGATTTGAGACCCAGTACTTC.

CDR3 sequence: CASSVGPLTQHEQYF. The CDR3 DNA sequence: TGTGCCAGCAGCGTAGGGCCCCTGACACAACACGAGCAGTACTTC. The chain is built from TRBV9 and TRBJ2-7; D not certain. The CDR3 is 15 amino acids. V was shortened by 0 bases and J by 5 bases, with 15 bases between the two germline ends. Germline CDR1 reads SGDLS; CDR2 reads YYNGEE.

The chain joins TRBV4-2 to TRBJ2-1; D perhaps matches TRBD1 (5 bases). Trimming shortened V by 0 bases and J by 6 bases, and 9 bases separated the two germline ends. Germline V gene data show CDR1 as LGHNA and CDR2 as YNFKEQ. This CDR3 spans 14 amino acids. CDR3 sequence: CASSQDPGSNEQFF. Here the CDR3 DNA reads TGTGCCAGCAGCCAAGACCCAGGGTCCAATGAGCAGTTCTTC.

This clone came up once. The CDR3 loop is CAILARQGDSPLHF. CDR3 DNA: TGTGCCATACTAGCGAGGCAGGGAGATTCACCCCTCCACTTT. The chain links TRBV6-5 to TRBJ1-6, with D possibly being TRBD1 (5 bases). CDR1 and CDR2 (germline): MNHEY, SVGAGI. V lost 10 bases and J 8 bases, leaving 18 bases between the germline ends. This CDR3 has 14 residues.

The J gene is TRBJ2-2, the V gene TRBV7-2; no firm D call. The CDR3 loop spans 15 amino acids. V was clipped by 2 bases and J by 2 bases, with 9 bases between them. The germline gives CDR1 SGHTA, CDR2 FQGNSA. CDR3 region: CASSLIQPNTGELFF. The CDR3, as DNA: TGTGCCAGCAGCTTAATACAGCCCAACACCGGGGAGCTGTTTTTT.

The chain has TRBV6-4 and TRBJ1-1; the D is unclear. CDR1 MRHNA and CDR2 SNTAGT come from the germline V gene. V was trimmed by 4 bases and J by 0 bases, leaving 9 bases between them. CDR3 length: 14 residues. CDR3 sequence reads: CASSAHSLNTEAFF. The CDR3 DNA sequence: TGTGCCAGCAGTGCTCACAGCTTGAACACTGAAGCTTTCTTT.

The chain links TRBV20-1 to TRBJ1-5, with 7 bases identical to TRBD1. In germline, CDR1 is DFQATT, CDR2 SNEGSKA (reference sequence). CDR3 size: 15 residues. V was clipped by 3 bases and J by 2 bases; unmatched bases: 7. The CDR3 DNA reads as TGCAGTGCTAGTCCAGGGGGTAACGGCAATCAGCCCCAGCATTTT. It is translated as CSASPGGNGNQPQHF.

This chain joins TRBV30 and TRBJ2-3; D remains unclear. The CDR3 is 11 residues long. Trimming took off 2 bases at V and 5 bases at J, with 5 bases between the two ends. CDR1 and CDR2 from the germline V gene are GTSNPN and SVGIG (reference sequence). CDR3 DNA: TGTGCCTGGAGTCCAGGAGATACGCAGTATTTT. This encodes CAWSPGDTQYF.